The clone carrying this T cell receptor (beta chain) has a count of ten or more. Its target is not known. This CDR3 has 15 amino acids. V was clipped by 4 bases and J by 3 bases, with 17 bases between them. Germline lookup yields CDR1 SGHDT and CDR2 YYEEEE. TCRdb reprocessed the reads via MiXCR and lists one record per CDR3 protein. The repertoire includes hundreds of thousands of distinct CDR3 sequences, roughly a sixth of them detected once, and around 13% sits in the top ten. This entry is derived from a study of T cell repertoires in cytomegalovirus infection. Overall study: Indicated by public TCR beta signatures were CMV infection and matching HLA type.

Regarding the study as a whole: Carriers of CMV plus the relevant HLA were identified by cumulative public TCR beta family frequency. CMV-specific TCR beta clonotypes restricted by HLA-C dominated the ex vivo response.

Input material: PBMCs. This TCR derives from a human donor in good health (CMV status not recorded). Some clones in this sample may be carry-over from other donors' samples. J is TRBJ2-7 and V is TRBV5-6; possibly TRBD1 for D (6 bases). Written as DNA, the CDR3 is TGTGCCAGCAGCCCCCCTACCGGGACACGCTACGAGCAGTACTTC. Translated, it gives CASSPPTGTRYEQYF.